The clone carrying this TCR beta chain turned up a few times. The CDR3 spans 13 residues. V was trimmed by 2 bases and J by 7 bases, leaving 12 bases between them. From germline, CDR1 is SQVTM and CDR2 ANQGSEA. TRAV and TRBV primers primed cDNA for both TCRalpha and TCRbeta. TCRs were put through approximately 20 PCR cycles of amplification with Phusion. A constant-region primer and the V-primer adapter served as the primer pair. One entry per CDR3 protein, called by TCRdb with MiXCR from the reads. The profile shows around 9,300 distinct CDR3 sequences, approximately 69% of them singletons. The data stem from a study of low-dose radiotherapy and immunotherapy resistance in tumors. Turning to the study itself: Cohort 2's total reached 13 Gy over 26 weeks, at 1 Gy per fraction every two weeks.

The chain uses TRBV29-1 and TRBJ2-1, with D possibly called TRBD1 or TRBD2 (5 bases each). The clonotype was recovered from a human donor with advanced metastatic prostate, ovarian, gallbladder or colorectal cancer (not recorded which). This table probably holds off-target reads from a library built for another chain. This CDR3 is CSVESSWGNEQFF. The CDR3 DNA reads TGCAGCGTTGAAAGTTCTTGGGGGAATGAGCAGTTCTTC.